This T cell receptor beta chain was sequenced during a study of blood T cell repertoires in COVID-19. As for the study in general: The United States, Italy and Spain were the sources of the acute and convalescent COVID-19 samples. PBMCs, B-cell-depleted T cells, or T cells were the source of the cDNA or gDNA that made up the material.

In the authors' workflow: Amplification of reference gene primers provided the estimated nucleated cell counts. Libraries were prepared by immunoSEQ multiplex PCR; TCRdb keeps only in-frame clonotypes and omits some of them. That table is the source of V, J and clone size, and D and trimming were worked out from the DNA. This table has more than 100,000 clones, approximately 90% appearing once. V lost 2 bases to trimming and J lost 0 bases, with 10 bases between them. Per germline, CDR1 WNHNN and CDR2 SYGVQD (reference sequence). This CDR3 contains 16 residues. The sequence was collected from a woman aged 80 or over in a cohort sampled during active COVID-19. Input material: peripheral blood. The chain carries TRBV10-1 and TRBJ2-2, with D perhaps TRBD1 (6 bases). The CDR3 reads CASSETGSTNTGELFF. The CDR3 DNA reads as TGCGCCAGCAGTGAGACAGGGTCGACGAACACCGGGGAGCTGTTTTTT.